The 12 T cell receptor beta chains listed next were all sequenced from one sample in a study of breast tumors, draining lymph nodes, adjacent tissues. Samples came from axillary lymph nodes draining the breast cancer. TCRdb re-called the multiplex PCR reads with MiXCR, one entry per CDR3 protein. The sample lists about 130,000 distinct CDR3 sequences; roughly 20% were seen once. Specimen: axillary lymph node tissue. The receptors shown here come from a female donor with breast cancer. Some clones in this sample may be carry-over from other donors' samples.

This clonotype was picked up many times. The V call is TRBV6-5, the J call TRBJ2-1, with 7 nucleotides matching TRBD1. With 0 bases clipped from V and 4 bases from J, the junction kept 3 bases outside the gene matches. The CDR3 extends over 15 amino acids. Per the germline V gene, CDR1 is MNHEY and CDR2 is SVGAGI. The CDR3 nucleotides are TGTGCCAGCAGTTACTCGAAGGGGGCATACAATGAGCAGTTCTTC. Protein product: CASSYSKGAYNEQFF.

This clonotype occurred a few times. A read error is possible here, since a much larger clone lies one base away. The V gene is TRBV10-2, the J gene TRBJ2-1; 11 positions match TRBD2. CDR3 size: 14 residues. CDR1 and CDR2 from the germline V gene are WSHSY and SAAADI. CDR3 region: CASGESLAGGEQFF. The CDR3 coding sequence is TGCGCCAGCGGTGAGAGTCTAGCGGGGGGTGAGCAGTTCTTC.

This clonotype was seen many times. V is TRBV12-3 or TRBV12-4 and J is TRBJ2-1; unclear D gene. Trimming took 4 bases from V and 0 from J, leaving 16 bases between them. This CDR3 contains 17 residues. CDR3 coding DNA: TGTGCCAGCAGTTGGTATTTCTCCAAGGGCTCCTACAATGAGCAGTTCTTC. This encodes CASSWYFSKGSYNEQFF.

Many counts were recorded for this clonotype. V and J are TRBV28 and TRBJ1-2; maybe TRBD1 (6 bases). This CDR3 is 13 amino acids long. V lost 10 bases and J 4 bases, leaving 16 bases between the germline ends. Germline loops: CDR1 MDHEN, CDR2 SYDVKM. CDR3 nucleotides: TGTGCCATCCAACGGGACATGTCCTATGGCTACACCTTC. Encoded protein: CAIQRDMSYGYTF.

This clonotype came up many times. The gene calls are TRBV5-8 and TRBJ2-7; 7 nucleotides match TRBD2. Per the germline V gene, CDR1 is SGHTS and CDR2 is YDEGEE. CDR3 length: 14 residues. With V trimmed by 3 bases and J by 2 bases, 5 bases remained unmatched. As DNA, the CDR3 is TGTGCCAGCAGCTCGAGCGGGAACCCCTACGAGCAGTACTTC. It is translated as CASSSSGNPYEQYF.

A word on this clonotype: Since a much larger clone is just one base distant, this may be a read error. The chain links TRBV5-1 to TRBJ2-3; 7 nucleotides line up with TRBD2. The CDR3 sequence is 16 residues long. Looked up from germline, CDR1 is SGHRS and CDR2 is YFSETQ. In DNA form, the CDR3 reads TGCGCCAGCAGCTTGTGGGGCGGGAGTTCAACAGATGCGCAGTATTTT. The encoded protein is CASSLWGGSSTDAQYF.

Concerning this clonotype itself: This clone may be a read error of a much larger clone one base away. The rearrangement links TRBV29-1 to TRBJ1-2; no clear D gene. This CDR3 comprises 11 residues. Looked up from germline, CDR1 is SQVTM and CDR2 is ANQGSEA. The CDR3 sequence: CGVWDDYGYTF. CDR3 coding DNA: TGCGGCGTTTGGGATGACTATGGCTACACCTTC.

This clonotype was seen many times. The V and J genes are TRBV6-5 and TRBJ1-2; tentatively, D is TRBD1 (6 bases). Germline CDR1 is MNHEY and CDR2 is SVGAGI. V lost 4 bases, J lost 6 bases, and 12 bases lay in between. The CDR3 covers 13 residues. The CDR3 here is CASSFGGANGYTF. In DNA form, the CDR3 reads TGTGCCAGCAGTTTTGGGGGGGCGAATGGCTACACCTTC.

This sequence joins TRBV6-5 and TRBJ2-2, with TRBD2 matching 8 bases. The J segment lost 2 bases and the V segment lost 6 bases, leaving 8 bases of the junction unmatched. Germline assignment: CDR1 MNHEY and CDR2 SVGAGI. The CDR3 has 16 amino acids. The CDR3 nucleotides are TGTGCCAGCAGAAGCCTGAGCGGGAGAAACACCGGGGAGCTGTTTTTT. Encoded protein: CASRSLSGRNTGELFF.

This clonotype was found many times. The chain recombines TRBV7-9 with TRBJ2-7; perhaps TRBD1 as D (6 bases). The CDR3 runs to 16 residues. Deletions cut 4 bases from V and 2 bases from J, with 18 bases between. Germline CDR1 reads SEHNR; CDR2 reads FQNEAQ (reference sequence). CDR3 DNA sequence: TGTGCCAGCAGCTCCTCCAGGGGTTCTTCAACCTACGAGCAGTACTTC. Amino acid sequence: CASSSSRGSSTYEQYF.

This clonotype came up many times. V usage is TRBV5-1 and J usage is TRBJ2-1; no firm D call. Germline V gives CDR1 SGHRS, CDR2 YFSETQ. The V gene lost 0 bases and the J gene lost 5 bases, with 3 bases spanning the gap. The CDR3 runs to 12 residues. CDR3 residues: CASSLADNEQFF. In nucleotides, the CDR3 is TGCGCCAGCAGCTTGGCCGACAATGAGCAGTTCTTC.

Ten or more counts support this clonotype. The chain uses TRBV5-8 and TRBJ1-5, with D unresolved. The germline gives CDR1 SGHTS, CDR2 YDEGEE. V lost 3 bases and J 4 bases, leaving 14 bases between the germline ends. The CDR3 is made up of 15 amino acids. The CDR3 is CASSSRTLKNQPQHF. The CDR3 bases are TGTGCCAGCAGCTCACGGACTCTCAAAAATCAGCCCCAGCATTTT. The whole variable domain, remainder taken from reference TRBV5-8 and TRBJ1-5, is EAGVTQSPTHLIKTRGQQATLRCSPISGHTSVYWYQQALGLGLQFLLWYDEGEERNRGNFPPRFSGRQFPNYSSELNVNALELEDSALYLCASSSRTLKNQPQHFGDGTRLSIL.